Listed below are T cell receptor beta chains from one sample, sequenced in a study of T cells in narcolepsy. This table comes from immunoSEQ multiplex PCR, and its TCRdb copy is limited to in-frame clones, with some not included. The sample gives under 40,000 clones, roughly 77% of which show up once; 0.8% to 1.1% is in the top ten. The material sequenced was CD45RA- memory CD4+ T cells from PBMCs. Every receptor here comes from a human donor with narcolepsy. CDR3s include the opening cysteine and the closing phenylalanine or tryptophan. The order of the fields is D gene, V gene, J gene, clone size, CDR3 DNA, CDR3 protein. D genes are given only for firm matches. Clone size is given for some rows only: seen once, a few or many times, or a class if the clone is expanded.

>.|TRBV10-3|TRBJ2-7|few
TGTGCCATCAGTGAGTCAAGTTTCGAGCAGTACTTC
CAISESSFEQYF
>.|TRBV28|TRBJ1-6|.
TGTGCCAGCAGTGAGTTACAGGGAGAGAATTCACCCCTCCACTTT
CASSELQGENSPLHF
>.|TRBV30|TRBJ1-4|.
TGTGCCTGGAGTTACATCGGGGCTAATGAAAAACTGTTTTTT
CAWSYIGANEKLFF
>TRBD2|TRBV5-1|TRBJ2-7|.
TGCGCCAGCAGCTTGGATGATGGGGGAGGGAGCTACGAGCAGTACTTC
CASSLDDGGGSYEQYF
>.|TRBV30|TRBJ1-4|.
TGTGCCTGGAAGGGTAGGGCTAATGAAAAACTGTTTTTT
CAWKGRANEKLFF
>TRBD1|TRBV28|TRBJ2-1|.
TGTGCCAGCAGTTCCCGACAGGGCCGCAATGAGCAGTTCTTC
CASSSRQGRNEQFF
>.|TRBV2|TRBJ1-1|few
TGTGCCAGTGACTGGGGCCGGAGCACTGAAGCTTTCTTT
CASDWGRSTEAFF
>.|TRBV2|TRBJ2-6|.
TGTGCCAGCAGTCCAGCCCACTCTGGGGCCAACGTCCTGACTTTC
CASSPAHSGANVLTF
>.|TRBV5-4|TRBJ2-5|.
TGTGCCAGCAGCCCCGGGAAACAAGAGACCCAGTACTTC
CASSPGKQETQYF
>TRBD1|TRBV30|TRBJ1-2|.
TGTGCCTGGAGCCTCGACAGACAGGGGCTACATGGCTACACCTTC
CAWSLDRQGLHGYTF
>.|TRBV9|TRBJ2-5|.
TGTGCCAGCAGCGTAGAACATTATCAAGAGACCCAGTACTTC
CASSVEHYQETQYF
>TRBD2|TRBV9|TRBJ2-2|.
TGTGCCAGCAGCGTAGAGGGGACTAGCCCGTCTGGGGAGCTGTTTTTT
CASSVEGTSPSGELFF
>.|TRBV19|TRBJ1-5|.
TGTGCCAGTAAAACCACGGGGGGCGCTTATAGCAATCAGCCCCAGCATTTT
CASKTTGGAYSNQPQHF
>.|TRBV30|TRBJ1-6|.
TGTGCCTGGAGTGACGAATCACCCCTCCACTTT
CAWSDESPLHF
>.|TRBV7-2|TRBJ2-1|.
TGTGCCAGCAGCACCGAGGTAGTATGGAATGAGCAGTTCTTC
CASSTEVVWNEQFF
>.|TRBV7-9|TRBJ2-5|.
TGTGCCAGCAGCCCCAGGAGAGGGGGGGGCCCCCAAGAGACCCAGTACTTC
CASSPRRGGGPQETQYF
>TRBD1|TRBV9|TRBJ2-3|.
TGTGCCAGCAGCGGGGAGACAGGGATGGTGGATACGCAGTATTTT
CASSGETGMVDTQYF
>.|TRBV12-2|TRBJ2-5|.
TGTGCAAGTCGCCCTAGACGGGGGTCCGGGACCCAGTACTTC
CASRPRRGSGTQYF
>TRBD1|TRBV19|TRBJ2-1|.
TGTGCCAGTAGTAAGGGACAGGGGCCCTACAATGAGCAGTTCTTC
CASSKGQGPYNEQFF
>.|TRBV6-5|TRBJ2-7|.
TGTGCCAGCAGCTACGACAGCGCCTACGAGCAGTACTTC
CASSYDSAYEQYF
>.|TRBV27|TRBJ1-4|few
TGTGCCAGCAGTTTAAGGGGTGTTGAAAAACTGTTTTTT
CASSLRGVEKLFF
>.|TRBV2|TRBJ2-1|.
TGTGCCAGCAGTGTTGAGGGGATAAACTACAATGAGCAGTTCTTC
CASSVEGINYNEQFF
>TRBD2|TRBV30|TRBJ2-7|few
TGTGCCTGGAGCCGGGGGGGGCCTCGGGAGCAGTACTTC
CAWSRGGPREQYF
>.|TRBV5-1|TRBJ2-5|.
TGCGCCAGCAGCGTGGGAAGTCGGGAGACCCAGTACTTC
CASSVGSRETQYF
>.|TRBV6-1|TRBJ1-1|few
TGTGCCAGCAGGCGGACAGATATGAACACTGAAGCTTTCTTT
CASRRTDMNTEAFF
>.|TRBV20-1|TRBJ2-1|.
TGCAGTGCTAGAGATATCTATGATCAGTTCTTC
CSARDIYDQFF
>.|TRBV27|TRBJ1-5|.
TGTGCCAGCAGGCGAGGGGGTCAGCCCCAGCATTTT
CASRRGGQPQHF
>TRBD2|TRBV9|TRBJ2-7|.
TGTGCCAGCAGCGTAATAGGACTAGCGGGGGACGAGCAGTACTTC
CASSVIGLAGDEQYF
>.|TRBV10-2|TRBJ1-2|.
TGCGCCAGCAAGGAGGCTGACTATGGCTACACCTTC
CASKEADYGYTF
>.|TRBV2|TRBJ1-2|once
TGTGCCAGCAGGGGGCCAAGGGCTTCTGGCTACACCTTC
CASRGPRASGYTF
>.|TRBV5-1|TRBJ2-7|.
TGCGCCAGCAGCTTGGCTGGAAAATACGAGCAGTACTTC
CASSLAGKYEQYF
>TRBD1|TRBV30|TRBJ1-4|.
TGTGCCTGGAATGTCCCGGGACAGGGAATCTGGACTAATGAAAAACTGTTTTTT
CAWNVPGQGIWTNEKLFF
>TRBD1|TRBV7-2|TRBJ1-1|.
TGTGCCAGCAGCTTTCGGGGACAGGGGCCTCCGCAAGCTTTCTTT
CASSFRGQGPPQAFF
>.|TRBV30|TRBJ1-1|.
TGTGCCTGGAGCCGCGCAGTGAACACTGAAGCTTTCTTT
CAWSRAVNTEAFF
>TRBD2|TRBV11-3|TRBJ2-7|.
TGTGCCACCGAGCCCTCGGGGGGTGATTCCTACGAGCAGTACTTC
CATEPSGGDSYEQYF
>.|TRBV29-1|TRBJ2-7|.
TGCAGCGTTGACAGGGTGGGCGAGCAGTACTTC
CSVDRVGEQYF
>.|TRBV4-1|TRBJ1-3|.
TGCGCCAGCAGCCAAGAAGGGGTCGTCTCTGGAAACACCATATATTTT
CASSQEGVVSGNTIYF
>.|TRBV5-1|TRBJ1-6|.
TGCGCCAGCAGCTTGGAGGGCAGCCCCTCCAATTCACCCCTCCACTTT
CASSLEGSPSNSPLHF
>.|TRBV7-3|TRBJ2-5|.
TGTGCCAGCAGCCGGGACGGTGGGGCCCTTGAGACCCAGTACTTC
CASSRDGGALETQYF
>TRBD2|TRBV6-1|TRBJ2-2|.
TGTGCCAGCACGACTAGCGCCTTCAACACCGGGGAGCTGTTTTTT
CASTTSAFNTGELFF
>.|TRBV13|TRBJ1-2|.
TGTGCCAGCAGCTTATACAGGGAAGGCGGCTACACCTTC
CASSLYREGGYTF
>.|TRBV30|TRBJ1-2|.
TGTGCCTGGACATTCGGGGGAGGGTATGGCTACACCTTC
CAWTFGGGYGYTF
>.|TRBV6-6|TRBJ2-7|.
TGTGCCAGCAGTTACTCTTCCGGGCAGGCCTACGAGCAGTACTTC
CASSYSSGQAYEQYF
>.|TRBV19|TRBJ2-2|.
TGTGCCAGTAGTAGCGGACGGAACACCGGGGAGCTGTTTTTT
CASSSGRNTGELFF
>.|TRBV7-2|TRBJ2-5|.
TGTGCCAGCAGCTTAGGACAAGCGCCCCAGAGCGAGACCCAGTACTTC
CASSLGQAPQSETQYF
>.|TRBV7-8|TRBJ1-2|once
TGTGCCAGCAGCTTACATAGAGTGGGGAAGAGTGGCTACACCTTC
CASSLHRVGKSGYTF
>TRBD1|TRBV9|TRBJ2-1|.
TGTGCCAGCAGCGAGGCAGGGACAGACAATGAGCAGTTCTTC
CASSEAGTDNEQFF
>.|TRBV6-1|TRBJ1-2|.
TGTGCCAGCACCAGCGTTAACTATGGCTACACCTTC
CASTSVNYGYTF
>TRBD1|TRBV5-4|TRBJ1-4|.
TGTGCCAGCAGCTTGGGGGGACAGTCAACTAATGAAAAACTGTTTTTT
CASSLGGQSTNEKLFF